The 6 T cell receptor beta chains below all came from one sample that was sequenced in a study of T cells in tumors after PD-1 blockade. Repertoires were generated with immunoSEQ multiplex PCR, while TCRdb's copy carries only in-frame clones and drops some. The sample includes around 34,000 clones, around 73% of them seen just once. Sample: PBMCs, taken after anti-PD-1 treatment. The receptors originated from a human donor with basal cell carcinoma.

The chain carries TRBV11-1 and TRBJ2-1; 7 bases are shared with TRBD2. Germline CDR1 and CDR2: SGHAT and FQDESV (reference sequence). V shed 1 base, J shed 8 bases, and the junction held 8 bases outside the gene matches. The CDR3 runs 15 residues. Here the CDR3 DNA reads TGTGCCAGCAGCTTAGTCGGCAGCCGGGGGGATGAGCAGTTCTTC. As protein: CASSLVGSRGDEQFF.

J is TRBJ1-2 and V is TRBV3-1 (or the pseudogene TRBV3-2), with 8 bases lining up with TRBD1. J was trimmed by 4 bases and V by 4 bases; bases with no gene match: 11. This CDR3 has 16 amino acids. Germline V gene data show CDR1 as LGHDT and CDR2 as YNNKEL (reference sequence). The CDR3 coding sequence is TGTGCCAGCAGCCCCGCCGGGACAGGTATTCTCTATGGCTACACCTTC. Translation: CASSPAGTGILYGYTF.

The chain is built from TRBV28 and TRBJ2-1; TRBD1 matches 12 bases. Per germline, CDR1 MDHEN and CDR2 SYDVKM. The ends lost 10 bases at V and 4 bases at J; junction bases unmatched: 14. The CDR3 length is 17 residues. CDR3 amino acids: CATDGTGGFGGYNEQFF. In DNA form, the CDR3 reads TGTGCCACCGACGGGACAGGGGGCTTTGGGGGATACAATGAGCAGTTCTTC.

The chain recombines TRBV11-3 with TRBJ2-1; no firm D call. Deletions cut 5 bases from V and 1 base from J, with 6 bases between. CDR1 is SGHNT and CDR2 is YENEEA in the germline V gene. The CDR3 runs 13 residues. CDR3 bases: TGTGCCAGCAGCCCTGATTCCTACAATGAGCAGTTCTTC. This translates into CASSPDSYNEQFF.

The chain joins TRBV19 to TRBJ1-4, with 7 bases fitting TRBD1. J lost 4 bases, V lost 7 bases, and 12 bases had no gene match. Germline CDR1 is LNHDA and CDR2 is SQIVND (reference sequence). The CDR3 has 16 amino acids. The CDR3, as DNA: TGTGCCAGTACCCCGACAGGGCCCGGCTTTAATGAAAAACTGTTTTTT. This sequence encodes CASTPTGPGFNEKLFF.

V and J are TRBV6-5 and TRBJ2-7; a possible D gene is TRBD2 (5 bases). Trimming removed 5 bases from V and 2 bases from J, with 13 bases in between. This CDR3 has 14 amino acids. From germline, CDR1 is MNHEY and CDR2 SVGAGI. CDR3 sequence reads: CASSPEGAPYEQYF. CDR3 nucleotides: TGTGCCAGCAGTCCTGAGGGCGCCCCCTACGAGCAGTACTTC.